The TCR beta chain described here comes from a study of vaccination and CD4 T cells after COVID-19. Overall study: Post-COVID draws followed diagnosis by a median around 100 days (range 35 to 161).

Notes on this clonotype: Its specificity is not known.

Trimming took off 0 bases at V and 1 base at J, with 8 bases between the two ends. In germline, CDR1 is KGHDR, CDR2 SFDVKD. The CDR3 has 15 amino acids. The Oncomine TCR Beta short-read assay was what sequenced the DNA obtained from cultured CD4+ T cells. TCRdb passed the PCR reads through MiXCR, listing each CDR3 protein once. Among about 21,000 distinct CDR3 sequences, around 46% were seen once, and the ten largest hold about 13%. Time point indicated: late sampling 161 to 241 days after vaccination in a few convalescent patients. Described treatment: roughly 10-day PBMC culture with coronavirus spike peptide pools or control peptides (ViraFEST assay).

The chain links TRBV24-1 to TRBJ2-5, with D perhaps matching TRBD1 (6 bases). The TCR originated in a human donor who had recovered from COVID-19. Material: CD4+ T cells from blood, cultured in vitro, obtained about 7 months after SARS-CoV-2 vaccination. CDR3 sequence reads: CATSDLGRGQETQYF. CDR3 nucleotide sequence: TGTGCCACCAGTGATTTGGGCAGGGGCCAAGAGACCCAGTACTTC.